The clone carrying this T cell receptor beta chain has a handful of counts. The antigen is unknown. This sample was included in a study of response to subunit inactivated influenza vaccine. Findings of the study overall: Authors proposed each seasonal influenza vaccination draws in few new T cells.

Germline V CDR1 and CDR2: DFQATT, SNEGSKA (reference sequence). The CDR3 is 15 residues long. V lost 0 bases and J lost 7, with 18 bases in between. A single record per CDR3 protein comes from TCRdb applying MiXCR to the RT-PCR reads. The sample contains about half a million distinct CDR3 sequences, approximately 10% of which appear only once. Sequencing used PBMCs from blood, obtained about 6 weeks after vaccination. The chain has TRBV20-1 and TRBJ2-5; tentatively, D is TRBD1 (5 bases). This TCR was sampled from a man between 50 and 59 years old who received an inactivated influenza vaccine. Here the CDR3 reads CSARDAGRGSGTQYF. The CDR3, as DNA: TGCAGTGCTAGAGATGCAGGGCGAGGTTCGGGGACCCAGTACTTC.